The 6 T cell receptor beta chains listed next were all sequenced from one sample in a study of T cell responses to AZD1222 COVID-19 vaccine. Sequencing was performed with immunoSEQ multiplex PCR; in TCRdb, only in-frame clones are kept and a portion is missing. Among 85,000 to 100,000 clones listed, 85% to 90% were seen once. The sample in question was peripheral blood, obtained on day 0 of AZD1222 vaccination. These receptors all come from an adult in good health.

This chain uses TRBV2 with TRBJ2-7; no definite D call. V was shortened by 7 bases and J by 6 bases, with 22 bases between the two germline ends. The CDR3 sequence is 15 residues long. Germline V gives CDR1 SNHLY, CDR2 FYNNEI. Written as DNA, the CDR3 is TGTGCCAGCAAAGGTGGTCCAGGATCGGATCGCGAGCAGTACTTC. It yields the protein CASKGGPGSDREQYF.

This clone has only a few counts. The rearrangement uses TRBV28 and TRBJ1-2; 8 nucleotides agree with TRBD1. V shed 6 bases, J shed 7 bases, and the junction held 7 bases outside the gene matches. CDR1 and CDR2 from the germline V gene are MDHEN and SYDVKM. The CDR3 has 13 residues. The CDR3 bases are TGTGCCAGCAGAACGGACAGGGTGGGTGGCTACACCTTC. It encodes CASRTDRVGGYTF.

The V gene is TRBV5-8, the J gene TRBJ2-1, with D possibly being TRBD1 (5 bases). The CDR3 loop spans 17 amino acids. The germline V gene encodes CDR1 SGHTS and CDR2 YDEGEE. Trimming took 4 bases from V and 2 from J, leaving 19 bases between them. The CDR3 spells CASSMLTAPRPYNEQFF. In DNA form, the CDR3 reads TGTGCCAGCAGCATGTTGACAGCCCCGAGACCCTACAATGAGCAGTTCTTC.

J is TRBJ1-2 and V is TRBV28; TRBD1 matches at 7 bases. Germline assignment: CDR1 MDHEN and CDR2 SYDVKM. V shed 5 bases, J shed 4 bases, and the junction held 10 bases outside the gene matches. The CDR3 length is 15 residues. The DNA of the CDR3 is TGTGCCAGCAGTGGGGGACAGCCCCCGGGCTATGGCTACACCTTC. Protein sequence: CASSGGQPPGYGYTF.

V and J are TRBV5-1 and TRBJ2-1; 9 bases are shared with TRBD1. The junction had 1 base not matched to a gene; V was cut back by 0 bases and J by 3 bases. The CDR3 runs to 15 residues. CDR1 is SGHRS and CDR2 is YFSETQ in the germline V gene. The CDR3 sequence: CASSLGQGVYNEQFF. The CDR3 nucleotides read TGCGCCAGCAGCTTGGGACAGGGGGTCTACAATGAGCAGTTCTTC.

The gene calls are TRBV2 and TRBJ2-5; D is possibly TRBD2 (6 bases). CDR1 is SNHLY and CDR2 is FYNNEI in the germline V gene. This CDR3 has 12 amino acids. V gave up 6 bases and J gave up 9 bases, with 14 bases separating them. CDR3 DNA sequence: TGTGCCAGCAGCGCGGGGCCGGGATCCCAGTACTTC. This encodes CASSAGPGSQYF.